Given below is one T cell receptor (beta chain) in context. This entry is derived from a study of Graves' ophthalmopathy and Graves' hyperthyroidism. Study-level background: Hyperthyroidism was considered stable when no ophthalmopathy appeared within 18 months of follow-up.

Trimming took off 4 bases at V and 1 base at J, with 13 bases between the two ends. CDR1 is DFQATT and CDR2 is SNEGSKA in the germline V gene (reference sequence). This CDR3 comprises 14 residues. CDR3 regions of TCR beta were amplified from RNA transcripts. HTBI primers primed a first-round RT-PCR, and a second-round multiplex PCR followed. TCRdb recomputed calls from the multiplex PCR reads with MiXCR, one row per CDR3 protein. The sample shows a few hundred thousand distinct CDR3 sequences, about 35% of them seen only once. The V gene is TRBV20-1, the J gene TRBJ1-1; D ambiguous. The receptor was isolated from an adult man with Graves' hyperthyroidism. Sequences were obtained from peripheral blood or thyroid tissue (not recorded which). As DNA, the CDR3 is TGCAGTGCTACCCCATACAACAGGAACACTGAAGCTTTCTTT. Translation gives CSATPYNRNTEAFF.